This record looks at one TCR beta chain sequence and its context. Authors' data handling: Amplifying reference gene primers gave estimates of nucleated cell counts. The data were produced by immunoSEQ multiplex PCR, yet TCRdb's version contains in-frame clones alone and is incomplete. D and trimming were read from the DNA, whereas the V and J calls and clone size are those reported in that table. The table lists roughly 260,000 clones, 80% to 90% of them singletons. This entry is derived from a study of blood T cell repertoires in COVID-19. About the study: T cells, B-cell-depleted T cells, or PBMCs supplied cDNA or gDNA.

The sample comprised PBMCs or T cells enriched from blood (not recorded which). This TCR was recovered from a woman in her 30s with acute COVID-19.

CDR3 loop: CSASTGINYEQYF. Written as DNA, the CDR3 is TGCAGTGCTAGTACAGGTATCAACTACGAGCAGTACTTC. The V and J genes are TRBV20-1 and TRBJ2-7, with D perhaps TRBD1 (5 bases). Germline CDR1 and CDR2: DFQATT and SNEGSKA (reference sequence). The CDR3 totals 13 residues. Trimming removed 3 bases from V and 3 bases from J, with 12 bases in between.